This T cell receptor beta chain was profiled in a study of vaccination effects on CD4 cells after COVID-19. The study's findings and limits: Within healthy vaccinees, only 1 of 255 vaccine-induced clones displayed cross-reactivity with common cold coronaviruses.

Germline-derived CDR1 and CDR2 are MNHEY and SMNVEV (reference sequence). V was trimmed by 3 bases and J by 2 bases, leaving 20 bases between them. The CDR3 runs to 18 residues. Here immunoSEQ multiplex PCR was the method, and the copy in TCRdb shows in-frame clones only, minus some. The sample includes fewer than 40,000 clones, roughly two thirds seen only once; the top ten take 25% to 30%. Peptide-pool stimulation followed by sequencing identified expanded antigen-specific CD4+ clonotypes in the ViraFEST assay. Once cultured for 10 days, the cells underwent separation to obtain CD4+ T cells. No vaccinee had earlier SARS-CoV-2 infection, and nucleocapsid antibodies were negative. A half-volume exchange with IL-2 medium occurred on days 3 and 7. As for this clone: Its antigen is unidentified.

Material: CD4+ T cells from PBMCs cultured with HCoV-229E spike peptides, obtained before COVID-19 vaccination. This TCR derives from a human donor who received a COVID-19 vaccine. The chain combines TRBV27 with TRBJ2-4, with D possibly TRBD1 on 6 matching bases. This chain's CDR3 is CASSFSSSQGWPKNIQYF. CDR3 sequence (DNA): TGTGCCAGCAGTTTCTCCTCGTCCCAGGGGTGGCCCAAAAACATTCAGTACTTC.